This TCR beta chain was identified in a study of cytomegalovirus exposure and HLA in healthy donors. Overall study: Early released data had 65 million to 100 million unique TCRs, all coming from HLA-typed donors.

After removal of 4 bases from V and 5 bases from J, the junction contained 4 bases not matched to a gene. The germline V gene encodes CDR1 MNHEY and CDR2 SVGAGI. The CDR3 spans 14 residues. PCR used 60 Vbeta primers and 13 Jbeta primers. Here immunoSEQ multiplex PCR was the method, and the copy in TCRdb shows in-frame clones only, minus some. The sample lists 84,000 or so clones, around 74% occurring once. The specimen sequenced was PBMCs. The TCR sequence derives from a boy under 18 in good health and CMV-seronegative. The chain links TRBV6-5 to TRBJ1-1; 10 nucleotides line up with TRBD1. CDR3 sequence (DNA): TGTGCCAGCAGTTCCGGGACAGGGGTTACTGAAGCTTTCTTT. Its translation: CASSSGTGVTEAFF.